This TCR beta chain was documented in a study of CD8+ T cells in alopecia areata (dated by TCRdb to 2016 to 2019). As for the study more broadly: The treated patients, all with moderate-to-severe alopecia areata, were enrolled in an open-label pilot trial of oral tofacitinib given at 5 to 10 mg twice daily. Patients received tofacitinib for 6 to 18 months and were then followed off drug for 6 months to check for delayed response and recurrence. Disease severity in treated patients was measured with the SALT score, which quantifies the percentage of affected scalp surface area. The study used high-throughput TCRbeta sequencing to examine T cell clonal expansion in alopecia areata, in both the C3H/HeJ mouse model and human patients. On the human side, TCRbeta sequencing was run on scalp tissue and on sorted CD4+ and CD8+ peripheral blood T cells from healthy controls and from alopecia areata patients with either patchy or totalis/universalis disease. Biopsies were taken from tofacitinib-treated patients at baseline and at 4 and 24 weeks of treatment, and a later scalp biopsy was taken in several of the tofacitinib-treated patients. Scalp clonality was compared across normal scalp (n=4), patchy alopecia areata scalp (n=8), and alopecia totalis/universalis scalp (n=8). RNA was obtained with the PAXgene miRNA kit for fixed scalp, the miRNeasy kit for PBMCs, and the RNeasy kit for mouse skin. TCRbeta CDR3 regions were amplified by immunoSEQ multiplex PCR with 35 Vbeta forward and 13 Jbeta reverse primers.

This clone was picked up a small number of times. The antigen this receptor binds is unknown. Per-base quality was not reported, and no clone a single base away is much larger than it. CDR1 is given as MDHEN and CDR2 as SYDVKM, both from the germline V gene. Counted from cysteine to phenylalanine, this CDR3 has 17 amino acids. Only CDR3 DNA is held: 51 bases, read in frame from base 1. V is trimmed back by 6 bases and J by 1 base, and the junction contains 14 bases that no gene match accounts for. Library generation was performed with the immunoSEQ multiplex PCR assay. For TCR sequencing, RNA was extracted from every sample and reverse transcribed into cDNA to serve as template. SuperScript III was used for first-strand cDNA synthesis, primed with a 2:1 mix of oligo-dT and random hexamers. Amplification bias was assessed with a synthetic immune receptor repertoire, and residual bias was removed computationally. From the authors' description of their analysis: Raw reads were preprocessed to remove errors, and CDR3 was defined by IMGT conventions from the conserved cysteine to phenylalanine. Clonality was computed as 1 minus the Shannon entropy, with the entropy normalized by log2 of the number of productive unique TCRs. Whether scalp clones were CD4 or CD8 was inferred by matching scalp TCRbeta sequences against CD4 and CD8 repertoires sorted from blood. TCRdb mirrors the immuneACCESS table, restricted to in-frame sequences. Some clones are absent from its copies; in checked studies, under half trace to an unresolved V gene, and the reason for the others is unknown. The DNA gave D and trimming, while V, J and clone size come from that table. Within this sample are 150,000 to 200,000 clones, with 45% to 65% of them counted one time only. The ten largest clones represent approximately 3.5% of the sample.

General study outcomes and caveats: Scalp clonality and the number of expanded CD8+ clones among the top 100 scalp clones were significantly decreased by tofacitinib. Compared with mice, TCR sequences shared between patients were less clear, possibly partly because of HLA diversity across the patient population. Because the treated cohort was small and included a single nonresponder, larger studies are needed to assess links between baseline CD8+ expansion and response. Unlike mouse skin, where gammadelta T cells dominate, normal human skin contains resident alphabeta T cells that get sequenced too, which complicates analysis of the scalp TCR repertoire. Higher clonality and more expanded CD8+ clones were observed in lesional scalp than in normal scalp, particularly in alopecia totalis/universalis, a finding suggestive of antigenic drive. Many expanded lesional clones persisted in scalp and blood during tofacitinib treatment, which may partly explain relapse after stopping treatment.

The sample's time point label, decoded: about four weeks on oral tofacitinib. Read against the paper, the sample's treatment or condition label means: oral pan-JAK inhibitor, 5-10 mg twice daily. Lesional scalp punch biopsies and peripheral blood were obtained from alopecia areata patients. PBMCs were isolated by density centrifugation and stained for CD3, CD4 and CD8, after which CD4+ and CD8+ T cells were sorted on a FACSAria. This sequence originates from a human donor with alopecia areata. This sample comprised CD4+ T cells sorted from blood, obtained at week 4, from a patient treated with tofacitinib. The rearrangement combines TRBV28 with TRBJ1-1, with TRBD1 identical over 7 junction bases. The CDR3 region: CASSQPDRRRGNTEAFF. The nucleotide sequence is TGTGCCAGCAGCCAACCGGACAGGAGGAGAGGGAACACTGAAGCTTTCTTT. The full variable domain, completed from the reference TRBV28 and TRBJ1-1 proteins outside the CDR3, reads DVKVTQSSRYLVKRTGEKVFLECVQDMDHENMFWYRQDPGLGLRLIYFSYDVKMKEKGDIPEGYSVSREKKERFSLILESASTNQTSMYLCASSQPDRRRGNTEAFFGQGTRLTVV.